This TCR beta chain derives from a study of metastatic and nonmetastatic thyroid tumors. Remarks on this clone: A read error may produce the germline difference seen at one junction end.

Every patient underwent thyroid surgery untreated. Methods used by the authors: A distant-metastasis classifier for papillary thyroid cancer was built using CDR3 differences across clinicopathological groups. TCRdb re-clonotyped the PCR reads through MiXCR. These V and J calls derive from TCRdb rather than the authors' analysis. Here the sample spans about 40,000 clones, around 16% being singletons. The TCR originated in a female donor with papillary thyroid cancer or a benign thyroid nodule (not recorded which). Some clones in this sample may be carry-over from other donors' samples. The material sequenced was blood.

CDR3: CASYGGLVPSNQPKHF. DNA of the CDR3: TGTGCCAGCTACGGCGGCCTAGTTCCTAGCAATCAGCCCAAGCATTTT. The chain combines TRBV2 with TRBJ1-5; D ambiguous. The CDR3 consists of 16 residues. The germline gives CDR1 SNHLY, CDR2 FYNNEI.